This TCR beta chain was observed in a study of blood T cell repertoires in COVID-19 (dated by TCRdb to 2018 to 2021). As for the study more broadly: Samples from collaborators originated in the United States, Italy and Spain and spanned both the acute and convalescent phases of COVID-19. Where available, HLA class I and class II types were obtained from metadata supplied by the sample provider rather than from assay-based typing. Samples were obtained from the ongoing ImmuneRACE study (first 160 participants) and from approximately 1,200 subjects provided by 6 global collaborators. The material from the prospective study consisted of cDNA or gDNA derived from T cells, B-cell-depleted T cells, or PBMCs. Deeply sampled blood TCRbeta repertoires from subjects exposed to, actively infected with, or recovered from COVID-19 were included in the dataset. A de-identified subject ID, COVID-19 status, age in years and sex were almost always included in the sample metadata. The repertoires were released in a freely available public database intended as a resource for research on the immune response to SARS-CoV-2. Broader findings and caveats from the paper: How much clinical and demographic metadata was included differed by source and by participant, and the metadata was provided uncurated.

Regarding this clone: The antigen this receptor binds is unknown. It has no much larger one-base neighbor in the sample; base qualities were not kept.

In the prospective study, participants were roughly 18 to 100 years old, resided in 20 to 30 geographic areas of the United States, and were enrolled through a virtual design. In the prospective study, cohorts were assigned on the basis of participant-reported clinical history obtained from a screening survey and a study questionnaire. Recovered participants in ImmuneRACE Cohort 3 were defined as having two consecutive negative NP/OP PCR tests, clearance from a healthcare professional, or resolution of symptoms. Each participant in the prospective study had whole blood, serum and a nasopharyngeal or oropharyngeal swab collected by mobile phlebotomists. Over an approximately 2-month period, participants in the prospective study had the option of providing additional blood draws and questionnaires. Blood samples from the prospective study were shipped frozen or at room temperature prior to DNA extraction.

V is reduced by 5 bases and J by 1 base, leaving a spacing of 9 bases between them. CDR1 MDHEN and CDR2 SYDVKM were looked up in the germline V gene. Inclusive of the bounding cysteine and phenylalanine, the CDR3 is 14 residues long. CDR3 DNA only is kept here, 42 bases in frame from base 1. TCRbeta CDR3 regions were amplified from genomic DNA using the immunoSEQ Assay, a bias-controlled multiplex PCR. Per the source publication's procedure: Nucleated cell counts per sample were estimated from amplification of reference gene primers within the assay. To quantify the absolute abundance of each unique TCRbeta CDR3 rearrangement, sequence reads were collapsed and filtered. For each sample, productive Simpson clonality was calculated as the square root of Simpson's diversity index across productive rearrangements. TCRdb's version of the immuneACCESS table is confined to in-frame rearrangements and falls short of the full clone set. An unresolved V gene accounts for under half of the shortfall where checked; the remainder is of unknown origin. The V and J calls and clone size were taken over from that table, and D and trimming were inferred from the DNA. Across this sample there are fewer than 200,000 clones, with 70% to 85% seen only once. The top ten constitute approximately 15% of the sample.

Sequenced sample: PBMCs or T cells enriched from blood (not recorded which). The V and J segments used are TRBV28 and TRBJ1-3; TRBD1 is a possible D gene, resting on 6 matching bases. This clonotype was obtained from a woman between 50 and 59 years old who had recovered from COVID-19. The bases read TGTGCCAGCAGTGACAGGAATTCTGGAAACACCATATATTTT. Translated, this gives CASSDRNSGNTIYF.